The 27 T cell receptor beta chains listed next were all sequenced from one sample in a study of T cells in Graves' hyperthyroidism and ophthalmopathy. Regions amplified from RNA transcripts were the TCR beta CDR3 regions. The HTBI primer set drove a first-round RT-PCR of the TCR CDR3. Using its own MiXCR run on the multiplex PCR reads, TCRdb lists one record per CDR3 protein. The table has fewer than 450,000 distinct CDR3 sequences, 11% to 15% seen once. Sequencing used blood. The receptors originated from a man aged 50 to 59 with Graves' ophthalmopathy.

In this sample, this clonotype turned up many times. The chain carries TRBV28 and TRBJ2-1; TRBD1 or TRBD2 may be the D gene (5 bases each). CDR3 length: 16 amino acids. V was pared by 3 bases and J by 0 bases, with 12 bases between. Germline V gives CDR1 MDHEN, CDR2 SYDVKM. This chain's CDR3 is CASSLAGTNSYNEQFF. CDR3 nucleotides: TGTGCCAGCAGTTTGGCCGGGACCAACTCCTACAATGAGCAGTTCTTC.

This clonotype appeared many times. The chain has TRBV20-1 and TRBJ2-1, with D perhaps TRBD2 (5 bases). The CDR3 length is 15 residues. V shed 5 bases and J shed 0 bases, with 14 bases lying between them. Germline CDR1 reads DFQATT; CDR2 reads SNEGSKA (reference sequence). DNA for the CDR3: TGCAGTGCTTCCTCCGGTGGGAGCTCCTACAATGAGCAGTTCTTC. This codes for CSASSGGSSYNEQFF.

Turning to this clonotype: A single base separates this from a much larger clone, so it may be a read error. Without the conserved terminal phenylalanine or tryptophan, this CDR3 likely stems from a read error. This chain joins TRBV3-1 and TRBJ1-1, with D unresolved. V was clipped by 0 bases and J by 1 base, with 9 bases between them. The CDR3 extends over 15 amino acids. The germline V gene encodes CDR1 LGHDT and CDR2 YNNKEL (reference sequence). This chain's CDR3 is CASSQDGRRNTEAFL. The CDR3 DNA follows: TGTGCCAGCAGCCAAGACGGGCGGAGGAACACTGAAGCTTTCCTT.

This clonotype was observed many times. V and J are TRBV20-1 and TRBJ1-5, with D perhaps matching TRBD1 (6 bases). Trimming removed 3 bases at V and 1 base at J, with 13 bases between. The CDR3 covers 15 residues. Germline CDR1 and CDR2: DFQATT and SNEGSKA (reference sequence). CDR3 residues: CSASAGGGSNQPQHF. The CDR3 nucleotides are TGCAGTGCTAGCGCCGGAGGGGGGAGCAATCAGCCCCAGCATTTT.

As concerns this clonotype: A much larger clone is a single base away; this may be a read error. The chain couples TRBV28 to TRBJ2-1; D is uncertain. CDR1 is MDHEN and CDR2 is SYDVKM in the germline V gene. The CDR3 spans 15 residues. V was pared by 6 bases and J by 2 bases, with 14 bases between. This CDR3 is CASSVVERPYNEQFF. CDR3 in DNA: TGTGCCAGCAGCGTAGTAGAGCGCCCCTACAATGAGCAGTTCTTC.

CDR3 in amino acids: CASSLVGVSGNTIYF. DNA for the CDR3: TGTGCCAGCAGTTTGGTAGGGGTCTCTGGAAACACCATATATTTT. This chain joins TRBV27 and TRBJ1-3; D might be TRBD1 (5 bases). This CDR3 comprises 15 residues. The germline gives CDR1 MNHEY, CDR2 SMNVEV (reference sequence). V lost 3 bases and J lost 0, with 9 bases in between.

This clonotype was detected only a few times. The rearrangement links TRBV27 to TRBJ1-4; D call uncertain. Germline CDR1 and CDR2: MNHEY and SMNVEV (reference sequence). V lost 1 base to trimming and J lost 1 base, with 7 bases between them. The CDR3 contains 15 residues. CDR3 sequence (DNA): TGTGCCAGCAGTTTATATTGGGGAACTAATGAAAAACTGTTTTTT. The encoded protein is CASSLYWGTNEKLFF.

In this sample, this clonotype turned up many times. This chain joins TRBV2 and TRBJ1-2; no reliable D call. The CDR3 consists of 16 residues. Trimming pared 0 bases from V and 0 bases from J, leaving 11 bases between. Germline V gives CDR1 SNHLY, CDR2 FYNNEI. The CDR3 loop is CASSEARQPANYGYTF. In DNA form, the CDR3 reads TGTGCCAGCAGTGAAGCTCGGCAGCCAGCTAACTATGGCTACACCTTC.

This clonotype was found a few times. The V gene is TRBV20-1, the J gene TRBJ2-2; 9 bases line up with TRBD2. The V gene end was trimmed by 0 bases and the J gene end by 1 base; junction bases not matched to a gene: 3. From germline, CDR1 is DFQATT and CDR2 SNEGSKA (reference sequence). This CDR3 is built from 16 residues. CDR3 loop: CSARDLSGGNTGELFF. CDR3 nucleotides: TGCAGTGCTAGAGATCTTAGCGGGGGGAACACCGGGGAGCTGTTTTTT.

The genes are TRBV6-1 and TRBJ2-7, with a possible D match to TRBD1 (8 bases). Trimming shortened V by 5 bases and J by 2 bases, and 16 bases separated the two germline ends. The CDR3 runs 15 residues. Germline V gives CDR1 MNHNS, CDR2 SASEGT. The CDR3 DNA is TGTGCCAGCAGTAACGCACAGGGGGGGGCCTACGAGCAGTACTTC. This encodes CASSNAQGGAYEQYF.

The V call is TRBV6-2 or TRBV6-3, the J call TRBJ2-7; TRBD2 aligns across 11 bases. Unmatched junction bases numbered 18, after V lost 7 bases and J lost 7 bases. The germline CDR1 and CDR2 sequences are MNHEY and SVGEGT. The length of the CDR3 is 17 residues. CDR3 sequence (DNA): TGTGCCAGCAAACTAACTTCCGGGACTAGCGGACTCGGGGAGCAGTACTTC. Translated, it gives CASKLTSGTSGLGEQYF.

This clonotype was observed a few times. DNA for the CDR3: TGCAGCGTCCGAGCGACTCCATACGAGCAGTACTTC. Translated: CSVRATPYEQYF. The V and J genes are TRBV29-1 and TRBJ2-7; D not resolved. The CDR3 covers 12 residues. Germline loops: CDR1 SQVTM, CDR2 ANQGSEA. The ends were cut back, 6 bases at V and 4 bases at J, with 13 bases in the middle.

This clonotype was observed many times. The CDR3 region has the DNA TGTGCCACCAGCAGAGGGACGGCGGGCGTAACTGAAGCTTTCTTT. Residues: CATSRGTAGVTEAFF. The chain carries TRBV15 and TRBJ1-1; unclear D gene. The V gene's germline CDR1 is LNHNV and CDR2 YYDKDF (reference sequence). Trimming cost V 1 base and J 5 bases, with 14 bases left between them. This CDR3 region has 15 residues.

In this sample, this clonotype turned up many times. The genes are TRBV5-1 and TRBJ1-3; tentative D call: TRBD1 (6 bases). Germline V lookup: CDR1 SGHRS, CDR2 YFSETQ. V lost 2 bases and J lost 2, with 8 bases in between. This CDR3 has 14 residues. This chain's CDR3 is CASSLGGTGNTIYF. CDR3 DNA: TGCGCCAGCAGCTTAGGGGGGACTGGAAACACCATATATTTT.

CDR3 in amino acids: CASSTESGIKYEQYF. In DNA form, the CDR3 reads TGTGCCAGTAGTACTGAGAGCGGGATTAAATACGAGCAGTACTTC. V gene TRBV19 combines with J gene TRBJ2-7; TRBD2 matches 7 bases. This CDR3 has 15 amino acids. V lost 4 bases, J lost 4 bases, and 10 bases stayed unmatched. CDR1 and CDR2 (germline): LNHDA, SQIVND (reference sequence).

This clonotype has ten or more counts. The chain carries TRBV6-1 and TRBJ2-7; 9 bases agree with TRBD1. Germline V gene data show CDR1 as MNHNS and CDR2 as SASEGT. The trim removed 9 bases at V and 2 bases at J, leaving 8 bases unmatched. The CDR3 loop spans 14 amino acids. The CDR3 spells CASEQGAEAYEQYF. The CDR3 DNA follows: TGTGCCAGTGAACAGGGGGCAGAGGCCTACGAGCAGTACTTC.

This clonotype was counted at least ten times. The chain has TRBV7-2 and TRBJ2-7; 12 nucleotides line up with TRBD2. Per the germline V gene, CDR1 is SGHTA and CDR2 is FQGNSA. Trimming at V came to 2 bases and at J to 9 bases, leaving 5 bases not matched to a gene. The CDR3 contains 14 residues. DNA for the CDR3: TGTGCCAGCAGCTTAAGGCTAGCGGGAGGGGTGCAGTACTTC. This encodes CASSLRLAGGVQYF.

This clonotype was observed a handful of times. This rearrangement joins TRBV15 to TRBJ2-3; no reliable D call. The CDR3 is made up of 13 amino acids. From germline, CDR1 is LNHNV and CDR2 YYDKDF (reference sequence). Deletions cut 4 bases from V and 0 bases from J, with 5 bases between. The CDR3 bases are TGTGCCACCAGCACCCGAAGCACAGATACGCAGTATTTT. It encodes CATSTRSTDTQYF. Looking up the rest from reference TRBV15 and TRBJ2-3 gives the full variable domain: DAMVIQNPRYQVTQFGKPVTLSCSQTLNHNVMYWYQQKSSQAPKLLFHYYDKDFNNEADTPDNFQSRRPNTSFCFLDIRSPGLGDTAMYLCATSTRSTDTQYFGPGTRLTVL.

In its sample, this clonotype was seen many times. The DNA for the CDR3 is TGTGCCAGCAGGACTAGGAGCTACCAAGAGACCCAGTACTTC. It encodes CASRTRSYQETQYF. The rearrangement uses TRBV28 and TRBJ2-5, with D possibly being TRBD2 (6 bases). Germline loops: CDR1 MDHEN, CDR2 SYDVKM. Trimming took off 6 bases at V and 0 bases at J, with 11 bases between the two ends. The CDR3 length is 14 residues.

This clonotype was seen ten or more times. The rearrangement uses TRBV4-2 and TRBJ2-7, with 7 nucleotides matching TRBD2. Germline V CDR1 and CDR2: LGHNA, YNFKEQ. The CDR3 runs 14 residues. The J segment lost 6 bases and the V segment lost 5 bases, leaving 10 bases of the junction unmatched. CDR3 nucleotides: TGTGCCAGCAGCTCTGTGGCGGGAGTAGCCGAGCAGTACTTC. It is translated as CASSSVAGVAEQYF.

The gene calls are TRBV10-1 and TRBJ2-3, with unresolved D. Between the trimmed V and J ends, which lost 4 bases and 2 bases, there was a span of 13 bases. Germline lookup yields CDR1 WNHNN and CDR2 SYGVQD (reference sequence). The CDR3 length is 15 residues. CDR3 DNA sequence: TGCGCCAGCAGTGGATTTGGGAACCTCACAGATACGCAGTATTTT. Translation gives CASSGFGNLTDTQYF.

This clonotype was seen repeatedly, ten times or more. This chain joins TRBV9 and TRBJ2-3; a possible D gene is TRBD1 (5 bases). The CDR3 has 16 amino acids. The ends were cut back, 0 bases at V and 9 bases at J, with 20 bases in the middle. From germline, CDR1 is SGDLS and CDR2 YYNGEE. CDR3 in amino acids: CASSVGIGERAGTQYF. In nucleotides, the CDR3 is TGTGCCAGCAGCGTAGGTATCGGCGAAAGAGCAGGGACGCAGTATTTT.

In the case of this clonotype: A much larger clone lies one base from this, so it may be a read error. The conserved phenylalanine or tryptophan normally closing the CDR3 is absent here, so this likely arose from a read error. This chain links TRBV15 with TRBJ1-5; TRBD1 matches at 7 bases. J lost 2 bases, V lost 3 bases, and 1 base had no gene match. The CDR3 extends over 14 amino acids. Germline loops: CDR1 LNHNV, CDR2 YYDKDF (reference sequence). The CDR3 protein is CATSSDRGNQPQHL. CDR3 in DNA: TGTGCCACCAGCAGTGACAGGGGCAATCAGCCCCAGCATTTG.

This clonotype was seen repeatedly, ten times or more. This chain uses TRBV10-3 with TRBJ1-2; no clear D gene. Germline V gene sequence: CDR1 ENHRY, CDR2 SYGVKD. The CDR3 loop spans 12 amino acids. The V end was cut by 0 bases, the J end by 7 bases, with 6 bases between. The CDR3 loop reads CAISESNFGYTF. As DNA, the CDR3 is TGTGCCATCAGTGAGTCGAATTTTGGCTACACCTTC.

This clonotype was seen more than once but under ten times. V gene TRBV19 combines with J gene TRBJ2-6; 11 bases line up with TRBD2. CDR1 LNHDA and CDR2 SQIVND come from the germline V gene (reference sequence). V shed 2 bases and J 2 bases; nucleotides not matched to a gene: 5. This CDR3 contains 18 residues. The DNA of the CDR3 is TGTGCCAGTAGTATACCTAGCGGGAGGTTAACTGGGGCCAACGTCCTGACTTTC. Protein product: CASSIPSGRLTGANVLTF.

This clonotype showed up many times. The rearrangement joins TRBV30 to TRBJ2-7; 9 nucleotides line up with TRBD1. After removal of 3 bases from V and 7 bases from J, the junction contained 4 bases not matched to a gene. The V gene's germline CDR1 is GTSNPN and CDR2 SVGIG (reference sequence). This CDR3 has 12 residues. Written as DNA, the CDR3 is TGTGCCTGGAGCTCCGGGACAGGGGAGCAGTACTTC. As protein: CAWSSGTGEQYF.

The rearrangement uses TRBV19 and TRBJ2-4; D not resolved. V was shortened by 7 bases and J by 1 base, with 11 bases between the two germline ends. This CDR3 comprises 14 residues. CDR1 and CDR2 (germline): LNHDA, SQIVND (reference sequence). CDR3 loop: CASNIFPAKNIQYF. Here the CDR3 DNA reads TGTGCCAGTAATATTTTCCCTGCCAAAAACATTCAGTACTTC.